A few counts support the clone carrying this TCR beta chain. The antigen is not known. Time point of the sample: newly diagnosed GD, antithyroid drugs for less than 3 months. From RNA extracted from PBMCs, the TCR library was made. This sample is drawn from a study of regulatory T cells in long-lasting Graves disease. Overall study results and limits: Segments TRBV28, TRBJ1-2 and TRBJ2-5 showed preferential usage in persistent disease.

The V end lost 0 bases, the J end lost 1 base, and 7 bases lay between the germline ends. Germline V CDR1 and CDR2: SGDLS, YYNGEE. The CDR3 loop spans 14 amino acids. Arm-PCR of CDR3 regions with iRepertoire HTBI primers generated TCR beta libraries. From the multiplex PCR reads, TCRdb called clonotypes with MiXCR, one entry per CDR3 protein. The sample holds some 250,000 distinct CDR3 sequences, 18% seen once. The sample was also linked to a second study, of T cells in Graves' hyperthyroidism and ophthalmopathy.

The material sequenced was peripheral blood mononuclear cells (PBMCs), taken at new diagnosis, from a patient treated with antithyroid drugs. The chain combines TRBV9 with TRBJ1-1; D gene uncertain. This TCR derives from a woman in her 30s with Graves disease. DNA of the CDR3: TGTGCCAGCAGCGTAGTGGAGGGGAACACTGAAGCTTTCTTT. Its translation is CASSVVEGNTEAFF.